This T cell receptor beta chain emerged from a study of technical replicates of blood from a handful of donors. Sequenced by immunoSEQ multiplex PCR; TCRdb stores in-frame clones only, minus some. The sample includes about 59,000 clones, just under 95% of them seen just once. Trimming cost V 5 bases and J 11 bases, with 21 bases left between them. The CDR3 extends over 15 amino acids. Germline V gene sequence: CDR1 MNHEY, CDR2 SMNVEV (reference sequence). The clonotype originates from a human donor in good health. Some clones in this sample may be carry-over from other donors' samples. The genes are TRBV27 and TRBJ1-4; TRBD1 might be the D (6 bases). The sample comprised PBMCs. In nucleotides, the CDR3 is TGTGCCAGCAGTCCGGAGACAGGTCTGCATTCGAAACTGTTTTTT. It codes for CASSPETGLHSKLFF.